Listed here are 27 T cell receptor beta chains from one sample, sequenced in a study of Ad26.COV2.S vaccination and SARS-CoV-2 variants. Treatment of the sample: some 20 received Ad26.COV2.S at low or high dose, single or two shots; several received placebo; per-sample allocation not given. Sampling took place 63 days after the first vaccine or placebo injection. The repertoire was sequenced with immunoSEQ multiplex PCR; TCRdb's copy has only in-frame clones and lacks some. The table includes about 680,000 clones, more than 80% detected once. The sequenced sample was peripheral blood, obtained in a trial of Ad26.COV2.S vaccine versus placebo. These TCRs come from a person aged 18 to 59 who received the Ad26.COV2.S COVID-19 vaccine or a placebo.

The chain couples TRBV3-1 (or the pseudogene TRBV3-2) to TRBJ1-2, with D perhaps matching TRBD1 (6 bases). The V end was cut by 2 bases, the J end by 5 bases, with 9 bases between. Germline assignment: CDR1 LGHDT and CDR2 YNNKEL (reference sequence). The CDR3 loop spans 13 amino acids. CDR3 nucleotide sequence: TGTGCCAGCAGCCAATATGGACAGTATGGCTACACCTTC. This gives the protein CASSQYGQYGYTF.

The chain uses TRBV5-4 and TRBJ1-4; weak D call: TRBD1 (6 bases). The CDR3 has 15 amino acids. Germline CDR1 and CDR2: SGHNT and YYREEE (reference sequence). With 4 bases removed from V and 5 bases from J, the gap between germline ends came to 15 bases. The CDR3 DNA reads as TGTGCCAGCAGCCTGACGGGGGGGCCCAATGAAAAACTGTTTTTT. This codes for CASSLTGGPNEKLFF.

Only a few counts were recorded for this clone. The genes are TRBV5-1 and TRBJ1-5; possible D gene TRBD1, 5 bases. The V gene lost 4 bases and the J gene lost 10 bases, with 18 bases spanning the gap. This CDR3 is built from 14 residues. CDR1 SGHRS and CDR2 YFSETQ come from the germline V gene. CDR3 sequence: CASSPSGGISPQHF. DNA for the CDR3: TGCGCCAGCAGCCCGTCCGGGGGAATTTCTCCCCAGCATTTT.

The chain links TRBV28 to TRBJ1-5; D uncertain. The V gene lost 3 bases and the J gene lost 2 bases, with 8 bases spanning the gap. The CDR3 extends over 14 amino acids. The germline gives CDR1 MDHEN, CDR2 SYDVKM. In DNA form, the CDR3 reads TGTGCCAGCAGTTTTCCGGAAGGCAATCAGCCCCAGCATTTT. Translated: CASSFPEGNQPQHF.

The chain carries TRBV19 and TRBJ1-5, with 7 nucleotides matching TRBD1. Trimming cost V 4 bases and J 2 bases; bases outside gene matches: 5. The CDR3 contains 15 residues. Looked up from germline, CDR1 is LNHDA and CDR2 is SQIVND (reference sequence). In nucleotides, the CDR3 is TGTGCCAGTAGTACTCGACAGGGAGGCAATCAGCCCCAGCATTTT. Its protein product is CASSTRQGGNQPQHF.

The J gene is TRBJ2-6, the V gene TRBV5-8; D could derive from TRBD1 or TRBD2 (6 bases each). The CDR3 loop spans 17 amino acids. The germline CDR1 and CDR2 sequences are SGHTS and YDEGEE. V lost 5 bases, J lost 0 bases, and 15 bases lay in between. CDR3 region: CASSFLRGHSGANVLTF. In DNA form, the CDR3 reads TGTGCCAGCAGTTTTTTACGGGGGCACTCTGGGGCCAACGTCCTGACTTTC. Full variable domain (rest looked up from reference TRBV5-8 and TRBJ2-6): EAGVTQSPTHLIKTRGQQATLRCSPISGHTSVYWYQQALGLGLQFLLWYDEGEERNRGNFPPRFSGRQFPNYSSELNVNALELEDSALYLCASSFLRGHSGANVLTFGAGSRLTVL.

The V and J genes are TRBV7-9 and TRBJ2-7, with D possibly called TRBD1 or TRBD2 (6 bases each). Germline V gene lookup returns CDR1 SEHNR and CDR2 FQNEAQ (reference sequence). V was pared by 3 bases and J by 3 bases, with 12 bases between. The CDR3 covers 14 residues. The CDR3 DNA is TGTGCCAGCAGCTTGTGGGGGGCGGGCTACGAGCAGTACTTC. It yields the protein CASSLWGAGYEQYF. Together with reference TRBV7-9 and TRBJ2-7, the CDR3 gives the full variable domain: DTGVSQNPRHKITKRGQNVTFRCDPISEHNRLYWYRQTLGQGPEFLTYFQNEAQLEKSRLLSDRFSAERPKGSFSTLEIQRTEQGDSAMYLCASSLWGAGYEQYFGPGTRLTVT.

This clone was observed once. The chain has TRBV6-5 and TRBJ2-7; 8 nucleotides agree with TRBD2. The germline gives CDR1 MNHEY, CDR2 SVGAGI. The trim removed 8 bases at V and 13 bases at J, leaving 16 bases unmatched. The CDR3 extends over 13 amino acids. Written as DNA, the CDR3 is TGTGCCAGCCGCCCAGCGGGAGTTACGTTTGAATACTTC. Translating it yields CASRPAGVTFEYF.

The V and J genes are TRBV19 and TRBJ2-7; D is perhaps TRBD2 (6 bases). Germline values: CDR1 LNHDA, CDR2 SQIVND (reference sequence). The CDR3 is 13 amino acids. The V end lost 3 bases, the J end lost 3 bases, and 9 bases lay between the germline ends. The CDR3 loop reads CASSMGLVYEQYF. For the CDR3, the DNA is TGTGCCAGTAGTATGGGACTGGTCTACGAGCAGTACTTC.

J is TRBJ1-6 and V is TRBV27, with D tentatively TRBD1 (6 bases). V was shortened by 6 bases and J by 9 bases, with 9 bases between the two germline ends. Per the germline V gene, CDR1 is MNHEY and CDR2 is SMNVEV (reference sequence). CDR3 length: 12 amino acids. The CDR3 loop is CASSTGSSPLHF. Here the CDR3 DNA reads TGTGCCAGCAGCACAGGGTCTTCACCCCTCCACTTT.

This clone turned up a few times. V usage is TRBV6-5 and J usage is TRBJ1-3; TRBD1 might be the D (6 bases). From germline, CDR1 is MNHEY and CDR2 SVGAGI. The CDR3 totals 16 residues. V shed 0 bases and J shed 4 bases, with 13 bases lying between them. The CDR3 spells CASSYSGTLAGNTIYF. The CDR3 nucleotides read TGTGCCAGCAGTTACTCCGGGACACTCGCCGGAAACACCATATATTTT.

The genes are TRBV7-9 and TRBJ2-7; a possible D gene is TRBD1 (6 bases). The CDR3 covers 16 residues. The V gene lost 4 bases and the J gene lost 0 bases, with 16 bases spanning the gap. Germline-derived CDR1 and CDR2 are SEHNR and FQNEAQ (reference sequence). The CDR3 spells CASSYTTGKSSYEQYF. In DNA, the CDR3 is TGTGCCAGCAGCTATACCACAGGGAAATCCTCCTACGAGCAGTACTTC.

V gene TRBV6-2 or TRBV6-3 combines with J gene TRBJ1-5; 7 bases map to TRBD1. J was trimmed by 4 bases and V by 2 bases; bases with no gene match: 17. The CDR3 loop spans 19 amino acids. In germline, CDR1 is MNHEY, CDR2 SVGEGT. As DNA, the CDR3 is TGTGCCAGCAGTTACACTTTTGACACAGGGGATCGCGGGAATCAGCCCCAGCATTTT. Its protein product is CASSYTFDTGDRGNQPQHF.

The chain combines TRBV7-9 with TRBJ2-1; no definite D call. V was pared by 6 bases and J by 0 bases, with 12 bases between. The germline V gene has CDR1 SEHNR and CDR2 FQNEAQ (reference sequence). This CDR3 has 15 residues. Here the CDR3 reads CASSEDVSSYNEQFF. CDR3 bases: TGTGCCAGCAGTGAGGACGTCAGCTCCTACAATGAGCAGTTCTTC. Full variable domain (missing parts from reference TRBV7-9 and TRBJ2-1): DTGVSQNPRHKITKRGQNVTFRCDPISEHNRLYWYRQTLGQGPEFLTYFQNEAQLEKSRLLSDRFSAERPKGSFSTLEIQRTEQGDSAMYLCASSEDVSSYNEQFFGPGTRLTVL.

This chain links TRBV5-4 with TRBJ1-2; unclear D gene. Trimming removed 3 bases at V and 8 bases at J, with 14 bases between. Germline V gene data show CDR1 as SGHNT and CDR2 as YYREEE (reference sequence). This CDR3 region has 13 residues. The CDR3 DNA is TGTGCCAGCAGCTCCACCTCATCGGAGGGCTACACCTTC. Protein product: CASSSTSSEGYTF.

In its sample, this clone was seen a few times. The chain is built from TRBV29-1 and TRBJ2-1, with 8 bases identical to TRBD2. Germline V CDR1 and CDR2: SQVTM, ANQGSEA. V lost 7 bases and J lost 9; bases outside the gene matches: 17. The CDR3 spans 15 residues. CDR3 residues: CSGGQPGTRGGEQFF. Here the CDR3 DNA reads TGCAGCGGTGGCCAGCCCGGGACTAGAGGGGGTGAGCAGTTCTTC.

This chain connects TRBV6-6 to TRBJ1-5; D may be TRBD1 (6 bases). The CDR3 spans 16 residues. Germline V CDR1 and CDR2: MNHNY, SVGAGI (reference sequence). Trimming stripped 6 bases from V and 0 bases from J, with 15 bases between. CDR3 sequence reads: CASRESGVYSNQPQHF. CDR3 bases: TGTGCCAGCAGGGAATCAGGGGTTTATAGCAATCAGCCCCAGCATTTT.

The V call is TRBV4-1, the J call TRBJ1-4; D is undetermined. Germline CDR1 MGHRA, CDR2 YSYEKL. This CDR3 comprises 14 residues. V lost 4 bases and J lost 7, with 13 bases in between. CDR3 residues: CASSLLPGPEKLFF. DNA of the CDR3: TGCGCCAGCAGCCTCCTGCCCGGGCCTGAAAAACTGTTTTTT.

This clone has only one observation. The gene calls are TRBV7-9 and TRBJ2-5; D uncertain. The CDR3 has 15 residues. Between the trimmed V and J ends, which lost 0 bases and 1 base, there was a span of 9 bases. Germline-derived CDR1 and CDR2 are SEHNR and FQNEAQ (reference sequence). CDR3 region: CASSLALNLQETQYF. CDR3 DNA sequence: TGTGCCAGCAGCTTAGCCCTCAATCTCCAAGAGACCCAGTACTTC. Filled out from reference TRBV7-9 and TRBJ2-5, the complete variable domain reads DTGVSQNPRHKITKRGQNVTFRCDPISEHNRLYWYRQTLGQGPEFLTYFQNEAQLEKSRLLSDRFSAERPKGSFSTLEIQRTEQGDSAMYLCASSLALNLQETQYFGPGTRLLVL.

This chain links TRBV5-6 with TRBJ2-7, with D possibly matching TRBD2 (6 bases). V lost 3 bases to trimming and J lost 2 bases, with 12 bases between them. Per the germline V gene, CDR1 is SGHDT and CDR2 is YYEEEE. The CDR3 is 14 residues long. CDR3 residues: CASSSEGTPYEQYF. The DNA of the CDR3 is TGTGCCAGCAGCTCGGAGGGAACCCCCTACGAGCAGTACTTC.

This chain links TRBV4-2 with TRBJ2-1; 8 bases match TRBD2. V shed 1 base and J 9 bases; nucleotides not matched to a gene: 11. Germline CDR1 reads LGHNA; CDR2 reads YNFKEQ. The CDR3 has 16 amino acids. CDR3 in amino acids: CASSQVLAGGVGEQFF. In DNA form, the CDR3 reads TGTGCCAGCAGCCAAGTCCTCGCGGGGGGAGTAGGTGAGCAGTTCTTC.

V gene TRBV2 combines with J gene TRBJ2-5; no reliable D call. The CDR3 sequence is 13 residues long. Germline CDR1 reads SNHLY; CDR2 reads FYNNEI. V was pared by 2 bases and J by 4 bases, with 8 bases between. Here the CDR3 DNA reads TGTGCCAGCAGTGAAAGCTATGGAGAGACCCAGTACTTC. Amino acid sequence: CASSESYGETQYF.

A single count supports this clone. The chain recombines TRBV6-5 with TRBJ2-1, with TRBD1 matching over 7 bases. Germline V gene lookup returns CDR1 MNHEY and CDR2 SVGAGI. This CDR3 contains 12 residues. V lost 6 bases to trimming and J lost 9 bases; unmatched junction nucleotides: 5. In nucleotides, the CDR3 is TGTGCCAGCAGCAGGACAGGCGGTGAGCAGTTCTTC. This sequence encodes CASSRTGGEQFF.

The chain uses TRBV19 and TRBJ1-6; the D is unclear. V was clipped by 0 bases and J by 4 bases, with 13 bases between them. The CDR3 loop spans 17 amino acids. Germline CDR1 LNHDA, CDR2 SQIVND (reference sequence). The CDR3 region has the DNA TGTGCCAGTAGTATAGATCCTCGCCCAGCTTATAATTCACCCCTCCACTTT. Its protein product is CASSIDPRPAYNSPLHF.

The chain joins TRBV6-5 to TRBJ2-3, with a tentative D call TRBD1 (5 bases). The CDR3 spans 15 residues. Germline V gives CDR1 MNHEY, CDR2 SVGAGI. V lost 2 bases and J 6 bases, leaving 15 bases between the germline ends. The CDR3 nucleotides are TGTGCCAGCAGTTACGATCCTCAGGGATTGGATACGCAGTATTTT. It is translated as CASSYDPQGLDTQYF.

The rearrangement uses TRBV24-1 and TRBJ2-7; 11 positions agree with TRBD2. This CDR3 comprises 15 residues. Germline-derived CDR1 and CDR2 are KGHDR and SFDVKD. The J segment lost 2 bases and the V segment lost 6 bases, leaving 5 bases of the junction unmatched. For the CDR3, the DNA is TGTGCCACCAGTAGTAGCGGGAGGGCCCCCTACGAGCAGTACTTC. This translates into CATSSSGRAPYEQYF.

This chain links TRBV30 with TRBJ1-6; possible D gene TRBD1, 6 bases. The V end was cut by 8 bases, the J end by 6 bases, with 17 bases between. This CDR3 region has 14 residues. CDR1 and CDR2 from the germline V gene are GTSNPN and SVGIG (reference sequence). The DNA of the CDR3 is TGTGCCCAGCAAGGGGGTTCGGGTAATTCACCCCTCCACTTT. Protein product: CAQQGGSGNSPLHF.